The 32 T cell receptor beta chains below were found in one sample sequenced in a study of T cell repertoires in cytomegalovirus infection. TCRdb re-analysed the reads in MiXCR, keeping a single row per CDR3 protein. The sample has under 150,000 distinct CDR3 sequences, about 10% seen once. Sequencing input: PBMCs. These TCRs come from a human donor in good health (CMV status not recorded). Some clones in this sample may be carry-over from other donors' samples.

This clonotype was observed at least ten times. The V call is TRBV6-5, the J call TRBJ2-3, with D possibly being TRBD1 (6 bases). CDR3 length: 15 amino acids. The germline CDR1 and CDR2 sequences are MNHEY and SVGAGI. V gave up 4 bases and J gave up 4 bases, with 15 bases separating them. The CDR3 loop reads CASSLRAGVSDTQYF. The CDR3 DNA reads TGTGCCAGCAGTTTGAGGGCAGGGGTGTCAGATACGCAGTATTTT.

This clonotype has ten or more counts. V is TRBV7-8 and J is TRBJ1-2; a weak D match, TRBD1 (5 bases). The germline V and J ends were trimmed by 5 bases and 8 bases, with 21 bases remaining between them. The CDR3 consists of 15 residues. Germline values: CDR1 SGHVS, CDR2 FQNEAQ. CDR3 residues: CASSQEGLGVSGYTF. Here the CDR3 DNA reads TGTGCCAGCAGCCAAGAAGGATTGGGGGTTTCCGGCTACACCTTC.

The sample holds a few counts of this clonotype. CDR3 DNA: TGTGCCAGCTCACCTGGCTCTGAAAAACTGTTTTTT. Translation gives CASSPGSEKLFF. The chain couples TRBV18 to TRBJ1-4; D not certain. In germline, CDR1 is KGHSH, CDR2 LQKENI. V lost 3 bases to trimming and J lost 7 bases, with 6 bases between them. This CDR3 is 12 amino acids long.

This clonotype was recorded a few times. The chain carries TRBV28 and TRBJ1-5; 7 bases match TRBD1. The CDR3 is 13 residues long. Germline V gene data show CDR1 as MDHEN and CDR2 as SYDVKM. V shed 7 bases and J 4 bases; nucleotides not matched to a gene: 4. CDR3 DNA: TGTGCCAGCATTACAGGGGTAAATCAGCCCCAGCATTTT. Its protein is CASITGVNQPQHF.

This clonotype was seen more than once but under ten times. CDR3 DNA sequence: TGTGCCACCAGCAGAGAACAGGGGTATAATACGCAGTATTTT. This sequence encodes CATSREQGYNTQYF. The gene calls are TRBV15 and TRBJ2-3, with 7 bases fitting TRBD1. CDR1 is LNHNV and CDR2 is YYDKDF in the germline V gene (reference sequence). This CDR3 is 14 amino acids long. Trimming at V came to 0 bases and at J to 7 bases, leaving 4 bases not matched to a gene.

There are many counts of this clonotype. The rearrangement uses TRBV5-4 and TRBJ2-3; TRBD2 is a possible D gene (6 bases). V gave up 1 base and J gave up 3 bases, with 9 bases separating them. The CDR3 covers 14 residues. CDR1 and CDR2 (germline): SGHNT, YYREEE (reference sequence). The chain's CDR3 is CASSLRGRTDTQYF. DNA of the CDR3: TGTGCCAGCAGCTTGCGGGGGAGGACAGATACGCAGTATTTT.

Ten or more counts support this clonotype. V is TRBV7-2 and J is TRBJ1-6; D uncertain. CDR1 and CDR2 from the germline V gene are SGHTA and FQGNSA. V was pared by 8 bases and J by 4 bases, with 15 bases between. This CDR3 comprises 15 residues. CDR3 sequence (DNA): TGTGCCAGCCGAGCTTCGGCAGATTATAATTCACCCCTCCACTTT. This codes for CASRASADYNSPLHF. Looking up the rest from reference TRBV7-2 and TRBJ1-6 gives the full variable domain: GAGVSQSPSNKVTEKGKDVELRCDPISGHTALYWYRQSLGQGLEFLIYFQGNSAPDKSGLPSDRFSAERTGGSVSTLTIQRTQQEDSAVYLCASRASADYNSPLHFGNGTRLTVT.

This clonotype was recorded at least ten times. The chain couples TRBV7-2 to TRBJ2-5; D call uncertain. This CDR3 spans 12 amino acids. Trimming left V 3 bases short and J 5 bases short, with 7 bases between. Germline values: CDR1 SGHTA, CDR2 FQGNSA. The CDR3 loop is CASSFDTETQYF. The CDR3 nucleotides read TGTGCCAGCAGCTTTGATACGGAGACCCAGTACTTC. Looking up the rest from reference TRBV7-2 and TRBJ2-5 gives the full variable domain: GAGVSQSPSNKVTEKGKDVELRCDPISGHTALYWYRQSLGQGLEFLIYFQGNSAPDKSGLPSDRFSAERTGGSVSTLTIQRTQQEDSAVYLCASSFDTETQYFGPGTRLLVL.

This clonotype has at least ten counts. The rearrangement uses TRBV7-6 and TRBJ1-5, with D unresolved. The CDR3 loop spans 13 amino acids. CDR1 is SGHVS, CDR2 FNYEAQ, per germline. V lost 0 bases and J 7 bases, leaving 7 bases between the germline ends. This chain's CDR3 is CASSLATNQPQHF. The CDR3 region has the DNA TGTGCCAGCAGCTTAGCGACCAACCAGCCCCAGCATTTT.

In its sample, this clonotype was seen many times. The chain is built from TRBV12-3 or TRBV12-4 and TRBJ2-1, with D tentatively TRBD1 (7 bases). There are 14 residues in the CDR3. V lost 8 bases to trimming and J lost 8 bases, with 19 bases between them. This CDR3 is CASDSGGSVHEQFF. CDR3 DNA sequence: TGTGCCAGCGATTCAGGGGGGTCGGTACATGAGCAGTTCTTC.

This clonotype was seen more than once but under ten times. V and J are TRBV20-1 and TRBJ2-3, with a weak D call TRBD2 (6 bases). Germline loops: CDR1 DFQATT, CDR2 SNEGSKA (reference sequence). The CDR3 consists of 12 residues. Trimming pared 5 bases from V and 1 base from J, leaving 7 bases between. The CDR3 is CSAPGGTDTQYF. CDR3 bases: TGCAGTGCTCCGGGGGGCACAGATACGCAGTATTTT.

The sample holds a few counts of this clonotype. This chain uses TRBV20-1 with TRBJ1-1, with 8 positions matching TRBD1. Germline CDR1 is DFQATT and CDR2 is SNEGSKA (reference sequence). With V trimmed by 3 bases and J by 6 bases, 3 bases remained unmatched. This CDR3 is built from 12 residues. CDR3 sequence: CSARDRDPEAFF. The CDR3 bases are TGCAGTGCTAGGGACAGGGATCCTGAAGCTTTCTTT.

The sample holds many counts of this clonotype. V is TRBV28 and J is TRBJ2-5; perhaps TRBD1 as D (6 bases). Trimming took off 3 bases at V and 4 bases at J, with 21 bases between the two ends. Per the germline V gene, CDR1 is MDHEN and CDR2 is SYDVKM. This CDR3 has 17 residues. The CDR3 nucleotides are TGTGCCAGCAGTTTGGCCGCTGGACAGAATAGGGGAGAGACCCAGTACTTC. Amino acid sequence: CASSLAAGQNRGETQYF. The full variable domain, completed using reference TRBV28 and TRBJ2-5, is DVKVTQSSRYLVKRTGEKVFLECVQDMDHENMFWYRQDPGLGLRLIYFSYDVKMKEKGDIPEGYSVSREKKERFSLILESASTNQTSMYLCASSLAAGQNRGETQYFGPGTRLLVL.

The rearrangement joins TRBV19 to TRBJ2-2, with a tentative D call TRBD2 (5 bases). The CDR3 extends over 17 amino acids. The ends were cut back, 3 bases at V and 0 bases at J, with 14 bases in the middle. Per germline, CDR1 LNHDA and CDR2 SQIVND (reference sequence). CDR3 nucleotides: TGTGCCAGTAGTATTATCGGGGTAACTTCGAACACCGGGGAGCTGTTTTTT. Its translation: CASSIIGVTSNTGELFF.

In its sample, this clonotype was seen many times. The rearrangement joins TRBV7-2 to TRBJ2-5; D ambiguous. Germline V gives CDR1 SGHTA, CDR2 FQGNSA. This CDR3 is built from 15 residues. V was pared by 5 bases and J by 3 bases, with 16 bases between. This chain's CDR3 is CASSPQSGREETQYF. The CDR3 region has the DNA TGTGCCAGCAGCCCCCAAAGTGGGCGCGAAGAGACCCAGTACTTC.

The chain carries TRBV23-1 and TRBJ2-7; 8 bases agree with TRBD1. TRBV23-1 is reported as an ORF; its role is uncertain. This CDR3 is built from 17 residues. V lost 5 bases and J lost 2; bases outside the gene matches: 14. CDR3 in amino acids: CASSRTPGQAYTYEQYF. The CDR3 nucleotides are TGCGCCAGCAGTAGGACCCCGGGACAGGCATACACCTACGAGCAGTACTTC.

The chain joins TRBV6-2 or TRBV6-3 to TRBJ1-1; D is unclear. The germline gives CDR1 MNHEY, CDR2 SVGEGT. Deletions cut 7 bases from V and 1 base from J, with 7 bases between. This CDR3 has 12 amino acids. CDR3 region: CASNRKNTEAFF. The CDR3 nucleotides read TGTGCCAGCAATAGAAAGAACACTGAAGCTTTCTTT.

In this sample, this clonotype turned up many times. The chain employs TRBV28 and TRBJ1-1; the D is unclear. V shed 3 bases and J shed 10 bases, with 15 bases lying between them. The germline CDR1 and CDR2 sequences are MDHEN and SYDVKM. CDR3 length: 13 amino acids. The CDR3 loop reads CASSFPGARTAFF. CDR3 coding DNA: TGTGCCAGCAGTTTCCCCGGAGCTCGGACAGCTTTCTTT.

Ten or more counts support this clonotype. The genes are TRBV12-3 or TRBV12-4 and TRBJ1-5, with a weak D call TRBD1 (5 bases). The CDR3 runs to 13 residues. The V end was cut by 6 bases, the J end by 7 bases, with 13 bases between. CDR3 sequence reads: CASSEGRQQPQHF. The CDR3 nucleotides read TGTGCCAGCAGCGAGGGGAGGCAACAGCCCCAGCATTTT.

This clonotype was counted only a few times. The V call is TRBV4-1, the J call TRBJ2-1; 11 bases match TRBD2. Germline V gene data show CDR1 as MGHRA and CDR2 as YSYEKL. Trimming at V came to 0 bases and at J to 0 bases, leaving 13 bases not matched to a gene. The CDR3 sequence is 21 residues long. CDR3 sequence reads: CASSQESGGSGGVPSYNEQFF. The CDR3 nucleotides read TGCGCCAGCAGCCAAGAATCCGGTGGTAGCGGGGGGGTCCCCTCCTACAATGAGCAGTTCTTC.

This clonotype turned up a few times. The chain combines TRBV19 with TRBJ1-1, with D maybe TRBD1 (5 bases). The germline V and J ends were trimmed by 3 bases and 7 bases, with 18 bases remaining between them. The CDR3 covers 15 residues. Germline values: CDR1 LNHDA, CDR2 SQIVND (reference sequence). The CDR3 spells CASSIGGVPNNEAFF. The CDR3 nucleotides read TGTGCCAGTAGTATCGGAGGGGTCCCTAATAATGAAGCTTTCTTT.

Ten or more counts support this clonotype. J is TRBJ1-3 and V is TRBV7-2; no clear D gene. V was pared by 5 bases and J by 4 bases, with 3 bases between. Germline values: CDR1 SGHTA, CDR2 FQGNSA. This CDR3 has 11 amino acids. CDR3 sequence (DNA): TGTGCCAGCAGCACCGGAAACACCATATATTTT. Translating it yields CASSTGNTIYF.

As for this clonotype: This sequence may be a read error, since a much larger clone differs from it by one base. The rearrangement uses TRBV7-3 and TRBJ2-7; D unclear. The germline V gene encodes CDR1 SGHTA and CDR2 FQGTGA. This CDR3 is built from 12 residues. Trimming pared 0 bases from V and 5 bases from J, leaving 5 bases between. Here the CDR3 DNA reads TGTGCCAGCAGCTTAACTCCCCACGAGCAGTACTTC. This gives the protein CASSLTPHEQYF.

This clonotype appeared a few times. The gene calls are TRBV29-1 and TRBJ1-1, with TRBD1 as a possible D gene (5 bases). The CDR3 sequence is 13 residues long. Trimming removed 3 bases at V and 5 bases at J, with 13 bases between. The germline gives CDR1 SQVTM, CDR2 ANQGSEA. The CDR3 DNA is TGCAGCGTTGAGGTGGGGGGGGATACTGAAGCTTTCTTT. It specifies CSVEVGGDTEAFF.

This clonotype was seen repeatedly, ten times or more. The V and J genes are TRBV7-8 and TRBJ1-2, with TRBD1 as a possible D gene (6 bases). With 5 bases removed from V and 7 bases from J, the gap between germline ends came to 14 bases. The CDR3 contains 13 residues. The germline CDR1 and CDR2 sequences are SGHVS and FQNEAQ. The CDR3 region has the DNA TGTGCCAGCAGCGGGACACCAACTGCTGGCTACACCTTC. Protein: CASSGTPTAGYTF.

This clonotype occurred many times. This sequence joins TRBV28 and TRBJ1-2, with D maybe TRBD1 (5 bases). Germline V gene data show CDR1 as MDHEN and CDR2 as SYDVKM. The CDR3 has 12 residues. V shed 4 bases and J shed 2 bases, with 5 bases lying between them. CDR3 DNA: TGTGCCAGCAGTTGGGGGAACTATGGCTACACCTTC. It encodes CASSWGNYGYTF.

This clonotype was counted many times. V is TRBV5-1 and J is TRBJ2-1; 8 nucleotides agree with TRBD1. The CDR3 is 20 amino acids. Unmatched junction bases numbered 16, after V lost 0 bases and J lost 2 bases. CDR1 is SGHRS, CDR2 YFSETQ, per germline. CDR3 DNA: TGCGCCAGCAGCTTGGCCAGACGTGGACAGGGCTATCTCACCTACAATGAGCAGTTCTTC. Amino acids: CASSLARRGQGYLTYNEQFF.

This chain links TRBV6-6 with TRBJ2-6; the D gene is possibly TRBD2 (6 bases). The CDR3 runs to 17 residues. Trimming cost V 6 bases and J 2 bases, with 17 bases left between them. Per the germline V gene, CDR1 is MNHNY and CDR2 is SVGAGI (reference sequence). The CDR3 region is CASSPGEAVPGANVLTF. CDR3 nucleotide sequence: TGTGCCAGCAGCCCCGGGGAGGCCGTACCTGGGGCCAACGTCCTGACTTTC.

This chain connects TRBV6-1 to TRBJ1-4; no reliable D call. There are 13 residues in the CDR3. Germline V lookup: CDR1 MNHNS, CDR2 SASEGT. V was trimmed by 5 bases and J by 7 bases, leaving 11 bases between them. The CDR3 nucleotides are TGTGCCAGCAGTCGGCAGGCAGGTGAAAAACTGTTTTTT. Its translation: CASSRQAGEKLFF.

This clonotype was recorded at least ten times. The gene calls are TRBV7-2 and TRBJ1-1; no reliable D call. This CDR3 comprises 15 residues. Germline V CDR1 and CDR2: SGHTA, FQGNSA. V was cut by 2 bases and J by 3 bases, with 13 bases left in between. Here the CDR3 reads CASSLYRAGDTEAFF. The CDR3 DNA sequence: TGTGCCAGCAGCTTATATCGGGCGGGTGACACTGAAGCTTTCTTT.

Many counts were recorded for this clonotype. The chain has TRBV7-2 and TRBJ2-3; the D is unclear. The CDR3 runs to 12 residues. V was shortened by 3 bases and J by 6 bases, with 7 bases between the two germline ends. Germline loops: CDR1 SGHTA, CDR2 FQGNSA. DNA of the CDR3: TGTGCCAGCAGCTTCAGTCCGGATACGCAGTATTTT. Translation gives CASSFSPDTQYF.

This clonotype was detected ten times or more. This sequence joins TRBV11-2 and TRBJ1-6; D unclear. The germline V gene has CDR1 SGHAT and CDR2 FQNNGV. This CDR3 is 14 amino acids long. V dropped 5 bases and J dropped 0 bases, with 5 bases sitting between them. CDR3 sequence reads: CASSASSYNSPLHF. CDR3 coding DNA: TGTGCCAGCAGCGCAAGCTCCTATAATTCACCCCTCCACTTT.